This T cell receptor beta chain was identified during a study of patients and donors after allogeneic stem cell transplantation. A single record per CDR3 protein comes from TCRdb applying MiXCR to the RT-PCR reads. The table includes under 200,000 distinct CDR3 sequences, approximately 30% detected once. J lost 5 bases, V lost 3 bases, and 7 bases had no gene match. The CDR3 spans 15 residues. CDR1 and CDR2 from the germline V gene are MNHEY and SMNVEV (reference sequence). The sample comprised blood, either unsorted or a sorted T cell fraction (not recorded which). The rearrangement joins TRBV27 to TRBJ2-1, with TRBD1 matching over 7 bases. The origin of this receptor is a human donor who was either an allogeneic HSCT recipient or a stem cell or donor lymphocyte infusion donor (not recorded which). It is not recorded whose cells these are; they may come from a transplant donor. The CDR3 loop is CASSFWPGTDNEQFF. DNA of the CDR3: TGTGCCAGCAGTTTTTGGCCCGGGACAGACAATGAGCAGTTCTTC.